This T cell receptor (beta chain) is drawn from a study of T cell responses to AZD1222 COVID-19 vaccine. Background on the study: Both about-4-week and about-12-week second-dose recipients were combined. Study-level points and caveats: Targets within unmutated variant regions were reportedly found for nearly half of spike-specific TCRs. White British donors predominated, females outnumbered males, and clonal diversity was possibly underestimated. Receipt of two AZD1222 doses was followed by a rise in Spike-specific TCR breadth and depth.

To note about this clone: What it binds is unknown.

Only in-frame clones appear in the TCRdb table, and some are missing; sequencing was by immunoSEQ multiplex PCR. The sample records 170,000 or so clones, about nine tenths being singletons. The CDR3 has 13 residues. The germline CDR1 and CDR2 sequences are LNHNV and YYDKDF (reference sequence). V lost 7 bases and J 6 bases, leaving 14 bases between the germline ends. The clonotype originates from an adult in good health. Sequenced here: peripheral blood, sampled on day 0 of AZD1222 vaccination. This chain links TRBV15 with TRBJ2-3, with D perhaps TRBD2 (6 bases). The CDR3 DNA follows: TGTGCCACCACTCGGAGGGCCGGGGATACGCAGTATTTT. This codes for CATTRRAGDTQYF.